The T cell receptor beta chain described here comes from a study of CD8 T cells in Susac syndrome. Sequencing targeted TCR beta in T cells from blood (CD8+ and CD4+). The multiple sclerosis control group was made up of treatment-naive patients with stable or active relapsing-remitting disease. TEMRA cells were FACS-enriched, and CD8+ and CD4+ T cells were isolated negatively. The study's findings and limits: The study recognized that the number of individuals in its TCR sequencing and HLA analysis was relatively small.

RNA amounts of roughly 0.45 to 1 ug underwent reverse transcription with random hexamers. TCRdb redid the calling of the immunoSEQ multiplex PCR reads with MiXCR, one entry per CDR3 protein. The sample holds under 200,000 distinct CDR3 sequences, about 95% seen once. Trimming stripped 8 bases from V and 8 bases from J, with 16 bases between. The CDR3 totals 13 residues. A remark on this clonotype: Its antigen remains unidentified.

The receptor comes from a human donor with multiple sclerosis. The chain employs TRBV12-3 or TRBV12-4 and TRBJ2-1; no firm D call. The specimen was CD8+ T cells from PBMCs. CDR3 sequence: CASGHSPSDEQFF. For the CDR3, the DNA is TGTGCCAGCGGTCACTCCCCCTCCGATGAGCAGTTCTTC.